These 19 T cell receptor beta chains were sequenced from one sample in a study of blood T cell repertoires in COVID-19. This table comes from immunoSEQ multiplex PCR, and its TCRdb copy is limited to in-frame clones, with some not included. The sample includes under 200,000 clones, approximately 90% of them seen just once. What was sequenced was peripheral blood. Source of these receptors: a man in his sixties with active or convalescent COVID-19.

J is TRBJ1-1 and V is TRBV6-1; D not resolved. V shed 2 bases and J shed 5 bases, with 9 bases lying between them. The CDR3 extends over 13 amino acids. CDR1 is MNHNS, CDR2 SASEGT, per germline. The CDR3 region is CASSETSVTEAFF. CDR3 sequence (DNA): TGTGCCAGCAGTGAAACCAGTGTGACTGAAGCTTTCTTT.

This rearrangement joins TRBV2 to TRBJ2-5; tentative D call: TRBD2 (5 bases). Trimming cost V 2 bases and J 7 bases, with 11 bases left between them. CDR1 SNHLY and CDR2 FYNNEI come from the germline V gene. This CDR3 is built from 13 residues. The DNA of the CDR3 is TGTGCCAGCAGTGAAAGGGATCGGGGGACCCAGTACTTC. Protein: CASSERDRGTQYF.

In DNA, the CDR3 is TGTGCCAGCAGTACCGGGACTATCTCCTACAATGAGCAGTTCTTC. Its protein product is CASSTGTISYNEQFF. J is TRBJ2-1 and V is TRBV6-5; 7 positions match TRBD2. Trimming cost V 5 bases and J 0 bases; bases outside gene matches: 4. The CDR3 is 15 amino acids. Germline loops: CDR1 MNHEY, CDR2 SVGAGI.

V usage is TRBV6-6 and J usage is TRBJ2-3; no clear D gene. Germline CDR1 and CDR2: MNHNY and SVGAGI (reference sequence). The CDR3 sequence is 14 residues long. Trimming stripped 4 bases from V and 3 bases from J, with 11 bases between. The CDR3 nucleotides are TGTGCCAGCAGTTCCTATAAACAGACAGATACGCAGTATTTT. Amino acids: CASSSYKQTDTQYF.

This sequence joins TRBV25-1 and TRBJ2-7; possible D gene TRBD2, 6 bases. V gave up 4 bases and J gave up 4 bases, with 17 bases separating them. Germline CDR1 reads MGHDK; CDR2 reads SYGVNS. This CDR3 contains 15 residues. The CDR3 DNA is TGTGCCAGCAGTGCGGGACTCACAAGAGGGTACGAGCAGTACTTC. Its translation is CASSAGLTRGYEQYF.

The chain carries TRBV2 and TRBJ2-7, with 8 bases aligning to TRBD1. CDR1 is SNHLY, CDR2 FYNNEI, per germline. The CDR3 runs to 14 residues. V shed 6 bases, J shed 1 base, and the junction held 5 bases outside the gene matches. CDR3 bases: TGTGCCAGCAGCAAGGGGACAGGTTCCTACGAGCAGTACTTC. Translation: CASSKGTGSYEQYF.

This chain links TRBV12-3 or TRBV12-4 with TRBJ1-6; D gene unclear. Trimming took 4 bases from V and 5 from J, leaving 6 bases between them. The CDR3 extends over 13 amino acids. The CDR3 is CASSSGNNSPLHF. The CDR3 DNA reads TGTGCCAGCAGTTCCGGGAATAATTCACCCCTCCACTTT.

This sequence joins TRBV6-5 and TRBJ1-2; 9 bases fit TRBD1. In germline, CDR1 is MNHEY, CDR2 SVGAGI. This CDR3 has 14 residues. The V segment lost 6 bases and the J segment 8 bases; nucleotides outside the gene matches: 10. The CDR3: CASRPSGQGVGYTF. The CDR3 coding sequence is TGTGCCAGCAGGCCCTCGGGACAGGGCGTGGGCTACACCTTC.

This chain links TRBV5-1 with TRBJ1-5; a possible D gene is TRBD1 (6 bases). V lost 0 bases and J lost 2, with 12 bases in between. Germline V lookup: CDR1 SGHRS, CDR2 YFSETQ. The CDR3 covers 16 residues. The DNA for the CDR3 is TGCGCCAGCAGCTTGGGATCAGGGGTTGGCAATCAGCCCCAGCATTTT. It is translated as CASSLGSGVGNQPQHF. Full variable domain (remainder filled in from reference TRBV5-1 and TRBJ1-5): KAGVTQTPRYLIKTRGQQVTLSCSPISGHRSVSWYQQTPGQGLQFLFEYFSETQRNKGNFPGRFSGRQFSNSRSEMNVSTLELGDSALYLCASSLGSGVGNQPQHFGDGTRLSIL.

The genes are TRBV5-6 and TRBJ1-2, with 10 bases that match TRBD1. There are 15 residues in the CDR3. Per germline, CDR1 SGHDT and CDR2 YYEEEE. J lost 6 bases, V lost 0 bases, and 5 bases had no gene match. CDR3: CASSLGQGAQDGYTF. CDR3 in DNA: TGTGCCAGCAGCTTGGGACAGGGGGCGCAAGATGGCTACACCTTC.

J is TRBJ2-1 and V is TRBV9; 8 positions match TRBD2. Trimming cost V 2 bases and J 2 bases; bases outside gene matches: 3. The CDR3 extends over 15 amino acids. Germline CDR1 reads SGDLS; CDR2 reads YYNGEE. CDR3 protein: CASSVLRGAYNEQFF. The DNA of the CDR3 is TGTGCCAGCAGCGTTCTGCGGGGGGCCTACAATGAGCAGTTCTTC.

The V gene is TRBV11-1, the J gene TRBJ1-1; D gene unclear. The CDR3 contains 12 residues. Per the germline V gene, CDR1 is SGHAT and CDR2 is FQDESV (reference sequence). Trimming took 4 bases from V and 7 from J, leaving 10 bases between them. In DNA, the CDR3 is TGTGCCAGCAGCTCCCGACATGTTGAAGCTTTCTTT. Its protein product is CASSSRHVEAFF.

The V call is TRBV9, the J call TRBJ1-2; 8 bases agree with TRBD1. The germline V gene has CDR1 SGDLS and CDR2 YYNGEE. J lost 5 bases, V lost 0 bases, and 6 bases had no gene match. The CDR3 has 15 amino acids. The CDR3 reads CASSVEAGGVYGYTF. The CDR3 nucleotides are TGTGCCAGCAGCGTAGAGGCAGGGGGCGTTTATGGCTACACCTTC.

This rearrangement joins TRBV27 to TRBJ2-3; 10 positions agree with TRBD2. V shed 3 bases and J 2 bases; nucleotides not matched to a gene: 2. The V gene's germline CDR1 is MNHEY and CDR2 SMNVEV (reference sequence). The CDR3 runs to 15 residues. The CDR3 here is CASSFLAGVTDTQYF. The CDR3 bases are TGTGCCAGCAGTTTTCTAGCGGGGGTCACAGATACGCAGTATTTT.

J is TRBJ2-4 and V is TRBV18; weak D call: TRBD2 (6 bases). V dropped 6 bases and J dropped 1 base, with 16 bases sitting between them. This CDR3 is 16 amino acids long. Germline assignment: CDR1 KGHSH and CDR2 LQKENI. The CDR3 DNA sequence: TGTGCCAGCTCGTCGGGACTTCAGATGGCCAAAAACATTCAGTACTTC. Amino acid sequence: CASSSGLQMAKNIQYF.

This CDR3 is CASSPKYRGRVTDTQYF. In DNA, the CDR3 is TGTGCCAGCAGCCCAAAATACAGGGGGAGGGTTACAGATACGCAGTATTTT. This chain links TRBV11-2 with TRBJ2-3, with D possibly TRBD1 on 8 matching bases. V lost 5 bases, J lost 3 bases, and 21 bases lay in between. Germline V lookup: CDR1 SGHAT, CDR2 FQNNGV. There are 17 residues in the CDR3.

V usage is TRBV3-1 (or the pseudogene TRBV3-2) and J usage is TRBJ1-2, with 8 nucleotides matching TRBD1. This CDR3 comprises 17 residues. CDR1 is LGHDT, CDR2 YNNKEL, per germline (reference sequence). Trimming removed 2 bases from V and 4 bases from J; junction bases left unmatched: 12. Here the CDR3 reads CASSQPRVAGGTYGYTF. CDR3 bases: TGTGCCAGCAGCCAACCGAGGGTAGCAGGGGGCACCTATGGCTACACCTTC.

The chain carries TRBV21-1 and TRBJ2-3; the table's D call, TRBD1, was not checked against the DNA. TRBV21-1 is given as a pseudogene. The CDR3 has 14 amino acids. The CDR3 sequence is CASTRDRGTDTQYF. DNA of the CDR3: TGTGCCAGCACCAGGGACAGGGGCACAGATACGCAGTATTTT.

The rearrangement links TRBV3-1 (or the pseudogene TRBV3-2) to TRBJ1-1; D not resolved. Germline CDR1 LGHDT, CDR2 YNNKEL (reference sequence). Trimming removed 1 base from V and 0 bases from J, with 12 bases in between. This CDR3 is built from 16 residues. CDR3 DNA sequence: TGTGCCAGCAGCCAAGTACCTCAGGCGCTGAACACTGAAGCTTTCTTT. Translated: CASSQVPQALNTEAFF.